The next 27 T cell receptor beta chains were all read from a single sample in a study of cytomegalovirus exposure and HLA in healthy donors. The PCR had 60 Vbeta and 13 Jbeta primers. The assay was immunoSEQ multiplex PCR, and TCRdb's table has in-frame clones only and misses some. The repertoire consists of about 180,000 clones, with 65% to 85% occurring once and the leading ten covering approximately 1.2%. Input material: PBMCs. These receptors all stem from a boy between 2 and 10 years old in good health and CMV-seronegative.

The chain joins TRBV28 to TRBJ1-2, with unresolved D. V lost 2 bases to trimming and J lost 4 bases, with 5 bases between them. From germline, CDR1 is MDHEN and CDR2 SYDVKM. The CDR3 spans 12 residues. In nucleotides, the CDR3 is TGTGCCAGCAGTTTAAGAGGCTATGGCTACACCTTC. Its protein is CASSLRGYGYTF.

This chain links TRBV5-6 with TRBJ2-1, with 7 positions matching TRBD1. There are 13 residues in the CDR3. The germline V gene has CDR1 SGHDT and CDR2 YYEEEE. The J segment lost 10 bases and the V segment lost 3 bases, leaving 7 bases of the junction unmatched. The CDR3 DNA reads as TGTGCCAGCAGCTCACAGGGGCTTGGGGAGCAGTTCTTC. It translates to CASSSQGLGEQFF.

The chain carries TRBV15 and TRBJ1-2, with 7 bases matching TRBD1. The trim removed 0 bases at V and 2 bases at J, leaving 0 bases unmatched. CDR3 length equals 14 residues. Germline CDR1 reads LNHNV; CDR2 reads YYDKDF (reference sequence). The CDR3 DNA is TGTGCCACCAGCAGAGAAGGGGGCAACTATGGCTACACCTTC. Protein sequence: CATSREGGNYGYTF.

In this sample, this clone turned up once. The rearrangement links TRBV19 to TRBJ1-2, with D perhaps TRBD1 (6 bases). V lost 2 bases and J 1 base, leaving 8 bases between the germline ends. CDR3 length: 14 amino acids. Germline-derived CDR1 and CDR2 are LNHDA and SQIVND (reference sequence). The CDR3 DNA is TGTGCCAGTAGTATAAGGGGGATTAACTATGGCTACACCTTC. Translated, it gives CASSIRGINYGYTF.

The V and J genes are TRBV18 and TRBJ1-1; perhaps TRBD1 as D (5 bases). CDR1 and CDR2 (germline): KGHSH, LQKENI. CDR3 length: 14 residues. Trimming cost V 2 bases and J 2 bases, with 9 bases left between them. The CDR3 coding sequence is TGTGCCAGCTCACCAGACGGGGGAAACACTGAAGCTTTCTTT. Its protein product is CASSPDGGNTEAFF. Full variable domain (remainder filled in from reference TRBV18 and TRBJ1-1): NAGVMQNPRHLVRRRGQEARLRCSPMKGHSHVYWYRQLPEEGLKFMVYLQKENIIDESGMPKERFSAEFPKEGPSILRIQQVVRGDSAAYFCASSPDGGNTEAFFGQGTRLTVV.

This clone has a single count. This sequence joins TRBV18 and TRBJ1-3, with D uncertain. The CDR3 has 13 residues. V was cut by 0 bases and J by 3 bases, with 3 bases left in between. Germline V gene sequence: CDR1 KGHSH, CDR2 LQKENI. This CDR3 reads CASSPPGGNTIYF. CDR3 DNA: TGTGCCAGCTCACCACCCGGTGGAAACACCATATATTTT.

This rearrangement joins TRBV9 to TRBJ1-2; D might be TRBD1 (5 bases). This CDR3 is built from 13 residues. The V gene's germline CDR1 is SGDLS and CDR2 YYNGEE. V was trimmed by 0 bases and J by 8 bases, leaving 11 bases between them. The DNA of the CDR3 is TGTGCCAGCAGCGTAGAGGACCAGGGCGGCTACACCTTC. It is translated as CASSVEDQGGYTF.

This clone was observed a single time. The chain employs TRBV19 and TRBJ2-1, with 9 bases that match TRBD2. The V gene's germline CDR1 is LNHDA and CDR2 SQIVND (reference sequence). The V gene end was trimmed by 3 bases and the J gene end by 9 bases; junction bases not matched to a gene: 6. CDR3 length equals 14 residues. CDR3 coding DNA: TGTGCCAGTAGTATTAGAGGACTAGCGACTGAGCAGTTCTTC. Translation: CASSIRGLATEQFF.

The CDR3 DNA follows: TGTGCCAGCAGTGTAGGGACTAGCCGAGATACGCAGTATTTT. Residues: CASSVGTSRDTQYF. The genes are TRBV6-6 and TRBJ2-3, with 9 bases fitting TRBD2. V gave up 5 bases and J gave up 5 bases; unmatched junction bases: 5. The CDR3 consists of 14 residues. Germline loops: CDR1 MNHNY, CDR2 SVGAGI (reference sequence).

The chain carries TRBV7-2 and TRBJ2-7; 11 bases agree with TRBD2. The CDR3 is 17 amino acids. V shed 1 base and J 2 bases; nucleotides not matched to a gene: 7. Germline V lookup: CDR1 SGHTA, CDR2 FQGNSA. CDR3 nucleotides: TGTGCCAGCAGCTTAGGGTTACTAGCGGGGGTACCCTACGAGCAGTACTTC. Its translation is CASSLGLLAGVPYEQYF.

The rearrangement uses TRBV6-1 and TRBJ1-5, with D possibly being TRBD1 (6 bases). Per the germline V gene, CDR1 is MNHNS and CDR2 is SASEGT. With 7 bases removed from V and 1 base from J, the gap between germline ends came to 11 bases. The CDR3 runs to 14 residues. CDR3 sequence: CASTEGHSNQPQHF. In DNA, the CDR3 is TGTGCCAGCACCGAGGGACACAGCAATCAGCCCCAGCATTTT.

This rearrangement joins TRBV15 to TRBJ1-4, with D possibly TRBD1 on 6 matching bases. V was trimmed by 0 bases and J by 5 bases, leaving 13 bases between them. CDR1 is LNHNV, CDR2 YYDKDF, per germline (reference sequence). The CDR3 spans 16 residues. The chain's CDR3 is CATSRDHPGQNEKLFF. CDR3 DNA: TGTGCCACCAGCAGAGATCACCCAGGACAGAATGAAAAACTGTTTTTT.

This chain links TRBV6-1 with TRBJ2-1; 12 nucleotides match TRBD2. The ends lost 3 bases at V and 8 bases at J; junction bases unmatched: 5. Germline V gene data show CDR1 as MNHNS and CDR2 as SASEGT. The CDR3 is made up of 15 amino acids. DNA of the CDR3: TGTGCCAGCAGTGATCCTAGCGGGGGGGCCCATGAGCAGTTCTTC. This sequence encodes CASSDPSGGAHEQFF.

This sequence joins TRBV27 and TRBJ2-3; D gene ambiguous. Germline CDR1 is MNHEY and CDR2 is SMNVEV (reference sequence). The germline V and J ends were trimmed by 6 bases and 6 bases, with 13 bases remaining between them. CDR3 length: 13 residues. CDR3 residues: CASSHSRADTQYF. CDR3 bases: TGTGCCAGCAGCCATTCGAGAGCGGATACGCAGTATTTT.

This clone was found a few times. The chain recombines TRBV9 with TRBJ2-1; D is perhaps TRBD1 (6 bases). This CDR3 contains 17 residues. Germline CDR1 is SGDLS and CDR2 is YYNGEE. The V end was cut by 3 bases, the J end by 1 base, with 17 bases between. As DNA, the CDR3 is TGTGCCAGCAGCGCCACACCGGGACAAACGTCCTACAATGAGCAGTTCTTC. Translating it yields CASSATPGQTSYNEQFF.

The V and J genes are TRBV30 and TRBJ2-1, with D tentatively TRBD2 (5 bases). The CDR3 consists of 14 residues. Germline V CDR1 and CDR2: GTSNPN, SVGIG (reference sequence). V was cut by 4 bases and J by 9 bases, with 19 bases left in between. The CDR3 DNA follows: TGTGCCTGGACGGTGGGGAGTAGTTACGGTGAGCAGTTCTTC. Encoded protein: CAWTVGSSYGEQFF.

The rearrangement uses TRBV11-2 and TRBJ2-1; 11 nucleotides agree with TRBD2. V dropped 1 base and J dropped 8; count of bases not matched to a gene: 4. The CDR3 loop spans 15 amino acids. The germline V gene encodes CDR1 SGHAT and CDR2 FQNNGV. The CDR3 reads CASSLGVAGGHEQFF. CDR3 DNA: TGTGCCAGCAGCTTAGGGGTAGCGGGGGGGCATGAGCAGTTCTTC.

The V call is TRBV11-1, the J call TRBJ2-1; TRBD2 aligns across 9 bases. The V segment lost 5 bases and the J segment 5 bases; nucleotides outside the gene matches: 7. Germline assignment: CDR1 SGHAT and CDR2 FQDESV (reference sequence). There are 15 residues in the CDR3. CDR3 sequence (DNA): TGTGCCAGCAGCGTCACTAGCGGGCGGAACAATGAGCAGTTCTTC. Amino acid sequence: CASSVTSGRNNEQFF.

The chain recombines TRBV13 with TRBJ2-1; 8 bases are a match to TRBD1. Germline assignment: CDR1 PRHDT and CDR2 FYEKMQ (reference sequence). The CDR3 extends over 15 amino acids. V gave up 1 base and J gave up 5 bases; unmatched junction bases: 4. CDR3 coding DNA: TGTGCCAGCAGCTTAGCAGGACAGGGACACAATGAGCAGTTCTTC. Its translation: CASSLAGQGHNEQFF.

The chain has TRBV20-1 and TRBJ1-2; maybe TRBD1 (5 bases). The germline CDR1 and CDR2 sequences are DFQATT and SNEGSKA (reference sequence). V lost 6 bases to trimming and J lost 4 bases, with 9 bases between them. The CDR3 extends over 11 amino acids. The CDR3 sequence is CSAPDIYGYTF. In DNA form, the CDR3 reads TGCAGTGCCCCGGACATCTATGGCTACACCTTC.

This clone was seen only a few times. The CDR3 sequence is CASTRTSGAYTDTQYF. The CDR3 nucleotides read TGTGCCAGCACTCGGACTAGCGGGGCCTACACAGATACGCAGTATTTT. The gene calls are TRBV2 and TRBJ2-3; TRBD2 aligns across 12 bases. The CDR3 sequence is 16 residues long. The ends lost 7 bases at V and 2 bases at J; junction bases unmatched: 7. Germline V gene sequence: CDR1 SNHLY, CDR2 FYNNEI.

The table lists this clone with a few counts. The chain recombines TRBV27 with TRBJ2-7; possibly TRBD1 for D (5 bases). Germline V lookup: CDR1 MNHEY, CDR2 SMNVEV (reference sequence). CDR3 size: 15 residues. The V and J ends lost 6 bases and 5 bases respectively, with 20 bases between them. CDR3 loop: CASRLTPGRADEQYF. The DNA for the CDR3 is TGTGCCAGCAGGTTGACCCCGGGCAGGGCCGACGAGCAGTACTTC.

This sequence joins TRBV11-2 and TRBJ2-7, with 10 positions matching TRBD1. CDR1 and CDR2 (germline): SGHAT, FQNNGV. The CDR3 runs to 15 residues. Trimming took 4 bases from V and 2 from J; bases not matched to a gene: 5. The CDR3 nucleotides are TGTGCCAGCAGCTCTGGACAGGGGGGGGCCTACGAGCAGTACGTC. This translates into CASSSGQGGAYEQYV.

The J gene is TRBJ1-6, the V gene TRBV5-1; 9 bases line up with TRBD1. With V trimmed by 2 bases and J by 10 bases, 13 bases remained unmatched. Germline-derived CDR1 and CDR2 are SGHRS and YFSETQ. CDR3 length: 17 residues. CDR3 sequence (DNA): TGCGCCAGCAGCTTAGAAACACAGGGGGCGTTCGGGTCACCCCTCCACTTT. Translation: CASSLETQGAFGSPLHF.

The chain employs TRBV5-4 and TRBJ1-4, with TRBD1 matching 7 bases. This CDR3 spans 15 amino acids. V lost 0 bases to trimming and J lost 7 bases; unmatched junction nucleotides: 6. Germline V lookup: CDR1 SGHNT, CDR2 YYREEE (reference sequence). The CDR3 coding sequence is TGTGCCAGCAGCTTGGAGGGGGCAGCGGGTGAAAAACTGTTTTTT. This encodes CASSLEGAAGEKLFF.

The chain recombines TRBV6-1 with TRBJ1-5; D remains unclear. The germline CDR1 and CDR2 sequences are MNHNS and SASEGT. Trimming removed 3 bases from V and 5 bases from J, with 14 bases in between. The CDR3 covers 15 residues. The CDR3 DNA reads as TGTGCCAGCAGTGACTTCTCCGGGGATCATCAGCCCCAGCATTTT. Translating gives CASSDFSGDHQPQHF.

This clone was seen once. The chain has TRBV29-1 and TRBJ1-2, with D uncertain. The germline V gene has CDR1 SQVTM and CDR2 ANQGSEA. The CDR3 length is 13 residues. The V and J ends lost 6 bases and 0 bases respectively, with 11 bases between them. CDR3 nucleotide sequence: TGCAGCGTCGATAAGTCAGCTAACTATGGCTACACCTTC. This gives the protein CSVDKSANYGYTF. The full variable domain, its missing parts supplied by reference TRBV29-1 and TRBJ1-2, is SAVISQKPSRDICQRGTSLTIQCQVDSQVTMMFWYRQQPGQSLTLIATANQGSEATYESGFVIDKFPISRPNLTFSTLTVSNMSPEDSSIYLCSVDKSANYGYTFGSGTRLTVV.